A single sample is the source of the 29 T cell receptor beta chains below, sequenced in a study of cytotoxic CD8 clonotypes in ibrutinib-treated CLL. TCRdb keeps only in-frame clones here, not all; method: immunoSEQ multiplex PCR. The sample contains under 200,000 clones, under 85% of which appear only once. This specimen was PBMCs, taken after 24 months of ibrutinib treatment. These receptors all stem from a human donor with chronic lymphocytic leukemia.

The CDR3 DNA reads as TGTGCCAGCTCACCAGTAGTTGGAAACACCATATATTTT. Encoded protein: CASSPVVGNTIYF. The rearrangement links TRBV18 to TRBJ1-3; D ambiguous. The CDR3 consists of 13 residues. Germline CDR1 and CDR2: KGHSH and LQKENI. V was trimmed by 2 bases and J by 3 bases, leaving 5 bases between them. The complete variable domain, with remaining parts taken from reference TRBV18 and TRBJ1-3, reads NAGVMQNPRHLVRRRGQEARLRCSPMKGHSHVYWYRQLPEEGLKFMVYLQKENIIDESGMPKERFSAEFPKEGPSILRIQQVVRGDSAAYFCASSPVVGNTIYFGEGSWLTVV.

J is TRBJ1-1 and V is TRBV5-6; TRBD1 might be the D (5 bases). CDR1 and CDR2 from the germline V gene are SGHDT and YYEEEE. The CDR3 runs 13 residues. Trimming removed 3 bases at V and 11 bases at J, with 17 bases between. The CDR3 DNA follows: TGTGCCAGCAGCTGGGGAGACAGACGAACGGCTTTCTTT. It encodes CASSWGDRRTAFF.

The chain uses TRBV5-1 and TRBJ2-5, with no clear D. V lost 0 bases and J lost 2, with 17 bases in between. CDR1 and CDR2 from the germline V gene are SGHRS and YFSETQ. The CDR3 contains 17 residues. In nucleotides, the CDR3 is TGCGCCAGCAGCTTGGGACCTTTTCCCGGGTTACAAGAGACCCAGTACTTC. It codes for CASSLGPFPGLQETQYF.

This clone was observed a handful of times. The chain joins TRBV6-6 to TRBJ1-5; D may be TRBD1 (5 bases). V was trimmed by 6 bases and J by 7 bases, leaving 16 bases between them. There are 14 residues in the CDR3. Germline V gene sequence: CDR1 MNHNY, CDR2 SVGAGI (reference sequence). Here the CDR3 reads CASSRPGSGQPQHF. The CDR3 region has the DNA TGTGCCAGCAGCCGCCCAGGGTCTGGACAGCCCCAGCATTTT.

This chain joins TRBV7-6 and TRBJ1-4, with a weak D call TRBD1 (5 bases). Germline CDR1 SGHVS, CDR2 FNYEAQ. This CDR3 spans 16 amino acids. V gave up 5 bases and J gave up 0 bases, with 13 bases separating them. CDR3 region: CASSRDGFATNEKLFF. As DNA, the CDR3 is TGTGCCAGCAGCCGGGACGGCTTCGCAACTAATGAAAAACTGTTTTTT.

The rearrangement links TRBV27 to TRBJ2-7, with 8 bases fitting TRBD1. Germline lookup yields CDR1 MNHEY and CDR2 SMNVEV (reference sequence). The ends lost 6 bases at V and 3 bases at J; junction bases unmatched: 1. This CDR3 region has 12 residues. CDR3 nucleotides: TGTGCCAGCAGAACAGGGGGCTACGAGCAGTACTTC. Translated: CASRTGGYEQYF.

The chain joins TRBV10-3 to TRBJ2-1; 7 bases align to TRBD1. The J segment lost 8 bases and the V segment lost 2 bases, leaving 9 bases of the junction unmatched. This CDR3 contains 15 residues. CDR1 and CDR2 from the germline V gene are ENHRY and SYGVKD. The CDR3, as DNA: TGTGCCATCAGTGAGCCGAGCTCCCAGGGGGATGAGCAGTTCTTC. It is translated as CAISEPSSQGDEQFF.

V gene TRBV5-6 combines with J gene TRBJ2-5, with 7 bases aligning to TRBD1. CDR1 SGHDT and CDR2 YYEEEE come from the germline V gene. There are 15 residues in the CDR3. J lost 5 bases, V lost 0 bases, and 7 bases had no gene match. Here the CDR3 DNA reads TGTGCCAGCAGCTTGGCCGGGACAGTTAAGGAGACCCAGTACTTC. It is translated as CASSLAGTVKETQYF. Full variable domain (missing parts from reference TRBV5-6 and TRBJ2-5): DAGVTQSPTHLIKTRGQQVTLRCSPKSGHDTVSWYQQALGQGPQFIFQYYEEEERQRGNFPDRFSGHQFPNYSSELNVNALLLGDSALYLCASSLAGTVKETQYFGPGTRLLVL.

This chain uses TRBV6-5 with TRBJ1-5, with D perhaps TRBD1 (5 bases). Germline V gene lookup returns CDR1 MNHEY and CDR2 SVGAGI. Trimming removed 2 bases at V and 4 bases at J, with 9 bases between. The CDR3 contains 14 residues. The CDR3 DNA is TGTGCCAGCAGTTACCAGGGTACGAATCAGCCCCAGCATTTT. Residues: CASSYQGTNQPQHF.

The V gene is TRBV7-9, the J gene TRBJ1-2, with D perhaps matching TRBD1 (6 bases). The CDR3 has 13 amino acids. The V and J ends lost 3 bases and 7 bases respectively, with 12 bases between them. Germline-derived CDR1 and CDR2 are SEHNR and FQNEAQ (reference sequence). CDR3 residues: CASSLGPGAGYTF. DNA of the CDR3: TGTGCCAGCAGCTTGGGACCGGGGGCTGGCTACACCTTC.

The V and J genes are TRBV7-2 and TRBJ1-3; 7 bases fit TRBD1. J was trimmed by 0 bases and V by 2 bases; bases with no gene match: 13. This CDR3 region has 19 residues. CDR1 and CDR2 from the germline V gene are SGHTA and FQGNSA. The CDR3 spells CASSLRGDRARSSGNTIYF. Here the CDR3 DNA reads TGTGCCAGCAGCTTAAGAGGGGACAGAGCCAGATCCTCTGGAAACACCATATATTTT.

The chain is built from TRBV5-4 and TRBJ1-1; TRBD1 is a possible D gene (5 bases). Germline CDR1 is SGHNT and CDR2 is YYREEE (reference sequence). The CDR3 contains 17 residues. V was cut by 0 bases and J by 0 bases, with 15 bases left in between. The CDR3 spells CASSLAVQAGLNTEAFF. In DNA form, the CDR3 reads TGTGCCAGCAGCTTGGCCGTACAGGCGGGTTTGAACACTGAAGCTTTCTTT.

This clone was seen a handful of times. The chain recombines TRBV7-8 with TRBJ1-2, with D possibly TRBD1 on 5 matching bases. The CDR3 consists of 18 residues. V lost 1 base and J lost 0, with 18 bases in between. The germline V gene encodes CDR1 SGHVS and CDR2 FQNEAQ. CDR3 DNA: TGTGCCAGCAGCTTAGTCTTGGGGGTCGTGCGTCCTAACTATGGCTACACCTTC. As protein: CASSLVLGVVRPNYGYTF.

The V gene is TRBV19, the J gene TRBJ1-5, with TRBD1 identical over 7 bases. The J segment lost 0 bases and the V segment lost 6 bases, leaving 11 bases of the junction unmatched. The CDR3 spans 17 residues. Germline loops: CDR1 LNHDA, CDR2 SQIVND (reference sequence). The CDR3 region has the DNA TGTGCCAGTAGCCACCTACGGGACAGAATTAGCAATCAGCCCCAGCATTTT. It is translated as CASSHLRDRISNQPQHF.

The chain recombines TRBV9 with TRBJ1-2; D is unclear. Germline V CDR1 and CDR2: SGDLS, YYNGEE. The CDR3 runs to 12 residues. Trimming took 3 bases from V and 12 from J, leaving 15 bases between them. CDR3 sequence (DNA): TGTGCCAGCAGCGAGACGCCAGGAGGCCACACCTTC. Amino acid sequence: CASSETPGGHTF.

The chain links TRBV7-6 to TRBJ2-5; D ambiguous. Germline V gene data show CDR1 as SGHVS and CDR2 as FNYEAQ. This CDR3 is built from 15 residues. Trimming pared 5 bases from V and 5 bases from J, leaving 18 bases between. For the CDR3, the DNA is TGTGCCAGCAGCCACCCCTTTGAGGCTGGTGAGACCCAGTACTTC. Its protein is CASSHPFEAGETQYF.

This clone occurred once. The V call is TRBV7-3, the J call TRBJ1-1; no clear D gene. The CDR3 is 13 amino acids. The ends were cut back, 0 bases at V and 8 bases at J, with 10 bases in the middle. CDR1 and CDR2 (germline): SGHTA, FQGTGA. The CDR3 is CASSLTPLAEAFF. Here the CDR3 DNA reads TGTGCCAGCAGCTTAACCCCCCTCGCAGAAGCTTTCTTT.

The chain combines TRBV28 with TRBJ1-5; D is possibly TRBD1 (6 bases). V gave up 5 bases and J gave up 1 base, with 15 bases separating them. CDR1 is MDHEN, CDR2 SYDVKM, per germline. The CDR3 extends over 16 amino acids. For the CDR3, the DNA is TGTGCCAGCAGTCCCCTGGGGGACACCAGCAATCAGCCCCAGCATTTT. It codes for CASSPLGDTSNQPQHF.

This sequence joins TRBV11-3 and TRBJ1-2; no reliable D call. This CDR3 is 12 amino acids long. Germline CDR1 is SGHNT and CDR2 is YENEEA. V dropped 3 bases and J dropped 4 bases, with 6 bases sitting between them. Here the CDR3 reads CASSLQSYGYTF. In DNA, the CDR3 is TGTGCCAGCAGCTTGCAGTCCTATGGCTACACCTTC. Variable domain in full (rest from reference TRBV11-3 and TRBJ1-2): EAGVVQSPRYKIIEKKQPVAFWCNPISGHNTLYWYLQNLGQGPELLIRYENEEAVDDSQLPKDRFSAERLKGVDSTLKIQPAELGDSAVYLCASSLQSYGYTFGSGTRLTVV.

The J gene is TRBJ2-1, the V gene TRBV7-9, with TRBD2 identical over 8 bases. The CDR3 runs 15 residues. V lost 5 bases, J lost 4 bases, and 7 bases stayed unmatched. CDR1 is SEHNR and CDR2 is FQNEAQ in the germline V gene (reference sequence). CDR3 in amino acids: CASSTRTSGYNEQFF. In DNA form, the CDR3 reads TGTGCCAGCAGCACCCGAACTAGCGGTTACAATGAGCAGTTCTTC.

V usage is TRBV6-5 and J usage is TRBJ2-2; 7 nucleotides align to TRBD2. Germline CDR1 MNHEY, CDR2 SVGAGI. There are 14 residues in the CDR3. Here the CDR3 DNA reads TGTGCTACTCGGGGGGAGGTCAGCACCGGGGAGCTGTTTTTT. Translating it yields CATRGEVSTGELFF.

The J gene is TRBJ2-2, the V gene TRBV27, with D unresolved. Germline V gives CDR1 MNHEY, CDR2 SMNVEV (reference sequence). The CDR3 loop spans 12 amino acids. The germline V and J ends were trimmed by 5 bases and 7 bases, with 8 bases remaining between them. CDR3 sequence (DNA): TGTGCCAGCAGTCCCCCAGTCGGGGAGCTGTTTTTT. Encoded protein: CASSPPVGELFF.

The CDR3 DNA reads TGTGCCAGCAGTTCAGGGGGCGTCGGGTTCGAGCAGTACTTC. It specifies CASSSGGVGFEQYF. This chain uses TRBV2 with TRBJ2-7; the match to TRBD1 covers 8 bases. V was clipped by 5 bases and J by 6 bases; unmatched bases: 9. The germline CDR1 and CDR2 sequences are SNHLY and FYNNEI. The CDR3 extends over 14 amino acids.

The V gene is TRBV4-2, the J gene TRBJ2-2, with 8 positions matching TRBD1. The CDR3 totals 17 residues. From germline, CDR1 is LGHNA and CDR2 YNFKEQ. Germline trimming cut 0 bases from V and 4 bases from J; bases unmatched to any gene: 7. The CDR3 here is CASSQDNRGTGTGELFF. The DNA for the CDR3 is TGTGCCAGCAGCCAAGATAATCGGGGGACAGGCACCGGGGAGCTGTTTTTT.

The chain joins TRBV2 to TRBJ2-7; 11 bases fit TRBD2. After removal of 7 bases from V and 3 bases from J, the junction contained 8 bases not matched to a gene. This CDR3 comprises 15 residues. Germline V gene data show CDR1 as SNHLY and CDR2 as FYNNEI. CDR3: CASTSSGTSGYEQYF. As DNA, the CDR3 is TGTGCCAGCACCTCCTCAGGGACTAGCGGCTACGAGCAGTACTTC.

The count of this clone is one. The chain recombines TRBV28 with TRBJ2-2, with 9 bases identical to TRBD1. V was pared by 11 bases and J by 4 bases, with 8 bases of the junction left unmatched. Germline V CDR1 and CDR2: MDHEN, SYDVKM. The CDR3 is 14 residues long. CDR3 residues: CASPGQGATGELFF. The CDR3 DNA reads TGTGCCTCCCCGGGACAGGGTGCCACCGGGGAGCTGTTTTTT.

V and J are TRBV7-2 and TRBJ1-2; a possible D gene is TRBD1 (5 bases). The CDR3 covers 15 residues. The ends were cut back, 2 bases at V and 4 bases at J, with 14 bases in the middle. The V gene's germline CDR1 is SGHTA and CDR2 FQGNSA. The CDR3, as DNA: TGTGCCAGCAGCTTATATCTGGGGGTGGGCTATGGCTACACCTTC. Encoded protein: CASSLYLGVGYGYTF. The variable domain in full, completed from reference TRBV7-2 and TRBJ1-2, reads GAGVSQSPSNKVTEKGKDVELRCDPISGHTALYWYRQSLGQGLEFLIYFQGNSAPDKSGLPSDRFSAERTGGSVSTLTIQRTQQEDSAVYLCASSLYLGVGYGYTFGSGTRLTVV.

In this sample, this clone turned up once. This chain uses TRBV7-2 with TRBJ1-2, with 7 bases lining up with TRBD1. The V gene end was trimmed by 8 bases and the J gene end by 4 bases; junction bases not matched to a gene: 7. The CDR3 extends over 13 amino acids. Per germline, CDR1 SGHTA and CDR2 FQGNSA. The CDR3 DNA sequence: TGTGCCAGCCAGGGACAGAACTCCTATGGCTACACCTTC. Its translation is CASQGQNSYGYTF.

This sequence joins TRBV5-6 and TRBJ2-7, with TRBD1 matching 10 bases. The CDR3 covers 14 residues. Germline CDR1 is SGHDT and CDR2 is YYEEEE. J gave up 2 bases and V 3 bases, and 2 bases lay outside the gene matches. The CDR3 protein is CASSSGQGPYEQYF. In DNA form, the CDR3 reads TGTGCCAGCAGCTCGGGACAGGGGCCCTACGAGCAGTACTTC.